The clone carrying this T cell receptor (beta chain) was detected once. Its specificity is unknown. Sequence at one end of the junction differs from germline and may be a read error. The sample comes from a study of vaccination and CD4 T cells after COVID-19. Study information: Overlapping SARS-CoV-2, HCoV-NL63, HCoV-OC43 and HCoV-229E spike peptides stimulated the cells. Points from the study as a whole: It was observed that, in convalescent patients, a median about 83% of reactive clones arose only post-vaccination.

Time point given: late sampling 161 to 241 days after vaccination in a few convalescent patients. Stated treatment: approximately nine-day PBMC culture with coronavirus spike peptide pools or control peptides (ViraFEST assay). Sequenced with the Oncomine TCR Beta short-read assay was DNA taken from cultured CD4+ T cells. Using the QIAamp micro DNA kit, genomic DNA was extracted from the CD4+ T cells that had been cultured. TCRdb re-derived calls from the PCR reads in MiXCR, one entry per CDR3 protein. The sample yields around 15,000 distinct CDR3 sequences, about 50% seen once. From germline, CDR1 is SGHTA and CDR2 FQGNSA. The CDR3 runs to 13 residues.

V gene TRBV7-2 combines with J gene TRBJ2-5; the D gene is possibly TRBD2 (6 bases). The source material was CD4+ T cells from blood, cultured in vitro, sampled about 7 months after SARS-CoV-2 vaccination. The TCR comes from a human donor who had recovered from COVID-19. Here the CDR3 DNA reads TGTGCCAGCAGCTTATCCCCGGGGGAGACCCAGTACTTT. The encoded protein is CASSLSPGETQYF. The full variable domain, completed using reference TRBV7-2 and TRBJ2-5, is GAGVSQSPSNKVTEKGKDVELRCDPISGHTALYWYRQSLGQGLEFLIYFQGNSAPDKSGLPSDRFSAERTGGSVSTLTIQRTQQEDSAVYLCASSLSPGETQYFGPGTRLLVL.